Listed below are T cell receptor beta chains from one sample, sequenced in a study of blood T cells in healthy people across ages. MiXCR, run by TCRdb on the 5' RACE reads, gives a single entry per CDR3 protein. This sample has fewer than 1.5 million distinct CDR3 sequences, with roughly 40% found just once. The sample comprised blood. These receptors all come from a woman younger than 30 in good health. CDR3s leave out the opening cysteine and the closing phenylalanine or tryptophan. A clone size is listed for some rows: how often the clone was seen (once, few, many), or a class if it is expanded.

size	V	J	CDR3
-	TRBV7-2	TRBJ2-2	ASTHSGVNTGELF
few	TRBV7-9	TRBJ1-1	ASSGQGARNTEAF
many	TRBV6-1	TRBJ1-2	ASSQDWYGYT
many	TRBV10-3	TRBJ2-3	AISRGTSGEDTQY
-	TRBV28	TRBJ2-7	ASSSSGQVSYEQY
-	TRBV24-1	TRBJ2-3	ATSDFSGGVNTQY
-	TRBV20-1	TRBJ2-5	SARAPVEAQY
few	TRBV28	TRBJ2-1	ASSPRTGRNEQF
-	TRBV24-1	TRBJ1-1	GTSDTSRSTEAF
-	TRBV19	TRBJ1-1	ASSVDSRFEAF
many	TRBV20-1	TRBJ1-2	SARESSYGYT
-	TRBV12-3/TRBV12-4	TRBJ2-7	ASRPSSGGLYEQY
-	TRBV9	TRBJ2-7	ASSNKPSGYEPYEQY
-	TRBV27	TRBJ2-3	ASSLSGRAPDTQY
-	TRBV6-5	TRBJ2-5	ASSYSPILAGGRETQY
few	TRBV4-1	TRBJ2-1	ASSLRKGMGTHLYNEQF
-	TRBV20-1	TRBJ2-7	SARATGTPPYNEQY
-	TRBV4-3	TRBJ2-7	ASSQDRDGSYEQY
-	TRBV7-9	TRBJ1-1	ASSVRDRAEAF
-	TRBV6-1	TRBJ2-2	ASSERGPGTGELF
-	TRBV25-1	TRBJ2-5	ASDSGALETQY
-	TRBV20-1	TRBJ2-5	SAKAIGNRPILRETQY
-	TRBV20-1	TRBJ2-7	SASRLGLETDEQY
few	TRBV20-1	TRBJ2-7	SARPQVSYEQY
few	TRBV10-3	TRBJ1-2	AISESEGGQTYYGYT
few	TRBV12-3/TRBV12-4	TRBJ2-7	ASSFLRASSYEQY
-	TRBV6-5	TRBJ1-6	ASSYSNYNSPLH
-	TRBV20-1	TRBJ2-3	SARLGRKVSSTDTQY
-	TRBV30	TRBJ2-5	AWSVRSSLGETQY
-	TRBV4-1	TRBJ1-4	ASSPDRTYNEKLF
-	TRBV5-6	TRBJ2-5	ASSWVGTEETQY
few	TRBV7-7	TRBJ2-5	ASSPIPASGKETQY
few	TRBV28	TRBJ1-2	ASSPSGTGPFYGYT
-	TRBV4-1	TRBJ2-1	ASRLAGESGQF
-	TRBV24-1	TRBJ2-1	ATSDSLVGGAYNEQF
-	TRBV20-1	TRBJ1-6	SASLGTANSPLH
-	TRBV21-1	TRBJ2-7	ASSKGAASSYEQY
-	TRBV5-1	TRBJ2-3	ASMEAGTDTQY
-	TRBV12-3/TRBV12-4	TRBJ2-3	ASSLVAVGADTQY
-	TRBV7-2	TRBJ1-4	ASSPIGGEKLF
-	TRBV5-1	TRBJ1-5	ASSLRPGLNQPQH
-	TRBV4-1	TRBJ2-7	ASSRGTGNEEQY
-	TRBV7-9	TRBJ2-7	ASSYIAGTNIYEQY
few	TRBV7-8	TRBJ2-1	ASSPGTASPYNEQF
-	TRBV15	TRBJ1-2	ATSRGQSDYGYT
-	TRBV12-3/TRBV12-4	TRBJ1-2	ASSFIQEIRKSTSYT
few	TRBV15	TRBJ2-1	ATSRGASSYNEQF
few	TRBV12-3/TRBV12-4	TRBJ2-4	ASSPRQDIAKNIQY
-	TRBV29-1	TRBJ1-2	SVLNRLDQTYYGYT
-	TRBV20-1	TRBJ2-7	SATLYRGNNEQY
-	TRBV9	TRBJ1-2	ASSNPGTGAYGYT